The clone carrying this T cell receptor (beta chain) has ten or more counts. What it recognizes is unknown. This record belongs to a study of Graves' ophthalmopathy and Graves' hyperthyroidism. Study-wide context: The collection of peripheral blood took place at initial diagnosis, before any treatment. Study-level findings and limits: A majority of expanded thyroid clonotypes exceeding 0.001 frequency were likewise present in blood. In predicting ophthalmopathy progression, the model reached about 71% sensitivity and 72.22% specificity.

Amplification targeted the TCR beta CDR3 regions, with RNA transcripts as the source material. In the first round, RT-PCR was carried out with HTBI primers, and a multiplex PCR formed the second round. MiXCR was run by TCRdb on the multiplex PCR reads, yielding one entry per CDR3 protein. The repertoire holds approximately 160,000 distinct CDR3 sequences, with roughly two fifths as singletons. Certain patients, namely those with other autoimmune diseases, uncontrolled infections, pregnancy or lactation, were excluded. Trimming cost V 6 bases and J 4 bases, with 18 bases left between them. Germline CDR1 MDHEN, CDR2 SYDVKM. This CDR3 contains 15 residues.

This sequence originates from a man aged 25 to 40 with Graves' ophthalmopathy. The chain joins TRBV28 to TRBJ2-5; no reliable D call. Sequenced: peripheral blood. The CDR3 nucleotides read TGTGCCAGCAGCCCGGTTGAAGGTCGTGGAGAGACCCAGTACTTC. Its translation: CASSPVEGRGETQYF. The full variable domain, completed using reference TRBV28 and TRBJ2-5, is DVKVTQSSRYLVKRTGEKVFLECVQDMDHENMFWYRQDPGLGLRLIYFSYDVKMKEKGDIPEGYSVSREKKERFSLILESASTNQTSMYLCASSPVEGRGETQYFGPGTRLLVL.